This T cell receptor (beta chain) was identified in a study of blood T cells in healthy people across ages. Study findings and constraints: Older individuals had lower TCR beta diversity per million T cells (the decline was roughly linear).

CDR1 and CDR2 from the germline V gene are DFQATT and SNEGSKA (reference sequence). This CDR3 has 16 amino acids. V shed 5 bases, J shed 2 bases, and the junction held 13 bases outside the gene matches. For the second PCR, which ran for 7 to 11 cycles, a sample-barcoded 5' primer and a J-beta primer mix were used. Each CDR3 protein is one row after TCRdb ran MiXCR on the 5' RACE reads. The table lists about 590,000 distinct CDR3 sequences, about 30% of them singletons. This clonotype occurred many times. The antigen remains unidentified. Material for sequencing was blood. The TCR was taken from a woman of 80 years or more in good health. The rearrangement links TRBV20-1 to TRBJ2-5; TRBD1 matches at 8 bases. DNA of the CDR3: TGCAGTGCTCGTACAGGGGGTCCAATAATTCAAGAGACCCAGTACTTC. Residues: CSARTGGPIIQETQYF.